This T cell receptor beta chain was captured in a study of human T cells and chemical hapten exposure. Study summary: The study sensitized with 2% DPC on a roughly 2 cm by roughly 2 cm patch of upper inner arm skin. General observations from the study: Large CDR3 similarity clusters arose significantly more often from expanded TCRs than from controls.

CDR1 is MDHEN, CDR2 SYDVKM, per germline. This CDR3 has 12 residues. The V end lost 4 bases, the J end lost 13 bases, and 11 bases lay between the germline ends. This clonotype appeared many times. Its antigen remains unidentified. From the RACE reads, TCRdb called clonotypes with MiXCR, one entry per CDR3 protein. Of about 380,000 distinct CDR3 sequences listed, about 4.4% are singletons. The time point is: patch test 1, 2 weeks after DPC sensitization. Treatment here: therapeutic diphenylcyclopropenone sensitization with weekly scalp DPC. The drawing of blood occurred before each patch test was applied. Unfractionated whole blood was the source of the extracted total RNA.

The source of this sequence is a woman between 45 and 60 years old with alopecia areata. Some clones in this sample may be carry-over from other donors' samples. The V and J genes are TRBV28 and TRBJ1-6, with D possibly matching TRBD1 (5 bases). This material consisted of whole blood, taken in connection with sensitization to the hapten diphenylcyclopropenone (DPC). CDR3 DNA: TGTGCCAGCAGTTCTCAGGGTCAGCCCCTCCACTTT. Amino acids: CASSSQGQPLHF.